This TCR beta chain was identified in a study of blood T cell repertoires in COVID-19 (dated by TCRdb to 2020 to 2022). Broadly, across the study: The collaborator samples originated in the United States, Italy and Spain and spanned the acute and convalescent phases of COVID-19. The samples were drawn from the first 160 participants of the ongoing ImmuneRACE study and from 1,254 subjects provided by 6 global collaborators. The repertoires were released in a freely available public database meant as a resource for research on the immune response to SARS-CoV-2. Where available, HLA class I and class II types were taken from metadata supplied by the sample provider and were not determined by assay-based typing. The sample metadata nearly always contained a de-identified subject ID, COVID-19 status, age in years and sex. Subjects who had been exposed to COVID-19, were actively infected with it, or had recovered from it provided the deeply sampled blood TCRbeta repertoires that made up the dataset. The prospective study material was composed of cDNA or gDNA derived from T cells, B-cell-depleted T cells, or PBMCs.

Each collaborating institution followed its own protocols to collect whole blood in K2EDTA tubes. For TCRbeta analysis, collaborators shipped samples in one of three forms: frozen whole blood, isolated PBMCs, or DNA extracted from either of those sample types. Note on this clone: Its antigen has not been determined. No base quality values were provided; no much bigger clone lies one nucleotide off. Different DNA sequences within this sample yield the same CDR3.

The immunoSEQ Assay, a bias-controlled multiplex PCR, was used to amplify TCRbeta CDR3 regions from genomic DNA. In the paper's pipeline: The number of nucleated cells in each sample was estimated by amplification of reference gene primers within the assay. To quantify the absolute abundance of each unique TCRbeta CDR3 rearrangement, sequence reads were collapsed and filtered. For each sample, productive Simpson clonality was calculated as the square root of Simpson's diversity index across productive rearrangements. TCRdb re-hosts the immuneACCESS table, in-frame sequences only. Its copies lack some clones; in the studies checked, an unresolved V gene accounts for under half of them, and the cause for the rest is not known. V, J and clone size were drawn from that table, and D and trimming were deduced from the DNA. Counted in this sample were some 150,000 clones; around nine tenths of them appeared once. The ten biggest clones cover around 8.3% of the sample.

Summary of the overall study and its limitations: The amount of clinical and demographic metadata varied by source and participant and was provided uncurated.

From the cysteine up to the phenylalanine, the CDR3 has a length of 13 residues. Only CDR3 DNA remains: 39 bases, in frame from the first base. Between the V and J ends, shortened by 6 bases and 1 base respectively, the junction contains 9 bases. The germline V gene provides CDR1 KGHSH and CDR2 LQKENI. The sequenced material came from peripheral blood. In this chain, TRBV18 is recombined with TRBJ2-5, with the D segment identity uncertain. The sequence was obtained from a woman between 50 and 59 years old with active or convalescent COVID-19. The bases are TGTGCCAGCTCCCCTTTGGCCCAAGAGACCCAGTACTTC. Its translation reads: CASSPLAQETQYF.